This entry lists 18 T cell receptor beta chains sequenced from one sample in a study of CD8 T cells in Susac syndrome. RNA totalling roughly 0.5 to 1 ug underwent reverse transcription with random hexamers. TCRdb recomputed calls from the immunoSEQ multiplex PCR reads with MiXCR, one row per CDR3 protein. This sample has 170,000 or so distinct CDR3 sequences, with roughly 95% found just once. Source material: CD4+ T cells from PBMCs. The receptors originated from a human donor with Susac syndrome.

The chain links TRBV14 to TRBJ2-1; 8 nucleotides agree with TRBD1. Per germline, CDR1 SGHDN and CDR2 FVKESK. The V gene end was trimmed by 6 bases and the J gene end by 6 bases; junction bases not matched to a gene: 4. This CDR3 comprises 13 residues. The CDR3 DNA is TGTGCCAGCAGGAGGACAGGGCCCAATGAGCAGTTCTTC. Protein sequence: CASRRTGPNEQFF.

The chain carries TRBV27 and TRBJ2-2; a possible D gene is TRBD1 (5 bases). The V gene lost 5 bases and the J gene lost 1 base, with 11 bases spanning the gap. The CDR3 totals 15 residues. Germline CDR1 MNHEY, CDR2 SMNVEV (reference sequence). The CDR3 region is CASSAGYRNTGELFF. The DNA for the CDR3 is TGTGCCAGCAGTGCAGGGTATCGGAACACCGGGGAGCTGTTTTTT.

The V and J genes are TRBV6-6 and TRBJ2-3; perhaps TRBD2 as D (6 bases). The CDR3 sequence is 16 residues long. Germline lookup yields CDR1 MNHNY and CDR2 SVGAGI (reference sequence). Between the trimmed V and J ends, which lost 2 bases and 2 bases, there was a span of 14 bases. The CDR3, as DNA: TGTGCCAGCAGTTACCCTAGTAGCGGCAACACAGATACGCAGTATTTT. Its translation is CASSYPSSGNTDTQYF.

The J gene is TRBJ2-3, the V gene TRBV5-1, with 7 bases identical to TRBD2. J was trimmed by 5 bases and V by 3 bases; bases with no gene match: 6. This CDR3 is built from 14 residues. Germline loops: CDR1 SGHRS, CDR2 YFSETQ. The CDR3 here is CASSSTSARDTQYF. The DNA of the CDR3 is TGCGCCAGCAGCTCTACTAGCGCTAGAGATACGCAGTATTTT.

The rearrangement joins TRBV15 to TRBJ2-5, with 7 bases matching TRBD2. V gave up 0 bases and J gave up 4 bases; unmatched junction bases: 2. Germline V gives CDR1 LNHNV, CDR2 YYDKDF (reference sequence). The CDR3 covers 14 residues. CDR3 sequence reads: CATSRERESETQYF. CDR3 DNA sequence: TGTGCCACCAGCAGAGAGCGGGAGTCAGAGACCCAGTACTTC.

This chain connects TRBV30 to TRBJ2-7; a possible D gene is TRBD1 (5 bases). The ends were cut back, 2 bases at V and 6 bases at J, with 8 bases in the middle. Germline V gene lookup returns CDR1 GTSNPN and CDR2 SVGIG (reference sequence). This CDR3 is built from 11 residues. As DNA, the CDR3 is TGTGCCTGGAGTCCAGGGCGCGAGCAGTACTTC. It translates to CAWSPGREQYF. The variable domain in full, completed from reference TRBV30 and TRBJ2-7, reads SQTIHQWPATLVQPVGSPLSLECTVEGTSNPNLYWYRQAAGRGLQLLFYSVGIGQISSEVPQNLSASRPQDRQFILSSKKLLLSDSGFYLCAWSPGREQYFGPGTRLTVT.

CDR3 sequence reads: CASSQGASGYNEQFF. The CDR3 DNA reads as TGTGCCAGCAGCCAAGGGGCTAGCGGTTACAATGAGCAGTTCTTC. The chain employs TRBV3-1 and TRBJ2-1; 7 nucleotides line up with TRBD2. After removal of 1 base from V and 4 bases from J, the junction contained 4 bases not matched to a gene. The CDR3 is made up of 15 amino acids. The germline V gene encodes CDR1 LGHDT and CDR2 YNNKEL (reference sequence).

The chain joins TRBV2 to TRBJ2-3; a weak D match, TRBD1 (6 bases). CDR3 length equals 15 residues. Germline CDR1 is SNHLY and CDR2 is FYNNEI. Trimming took 5 bases from V and 0 from J, leaving 12 bases between them. CDR3 coding DNA: TGTGCCAGCAGTCCCGACAGGAGAAGCACAGATACGCAGTATTTT. This gives the protein CASSPDRRSTDTQYF.

J is TRBJ1-6 and V is TRBV2, with no clear D. Germline-derived CDR1 and CDR2 are SNHLY and FYNNEI. V was cut by 5 bases and J by 0 bases, with 5 bases left in between. The CDR3 runs to 14 residues. The chain's CDR3 is CASSRSSYNSPLHF. For the CDR3, the DNA is TGTGCCAGCAGTCGCAGCTCCTATAATTCACCCCTCCACTTT.

This rearrangement joins TRBV5-1 to TRBJ2-7; D gene unclear. V lost 1 base to trimming and J lost 6 bases, with 11 bases between them. Looked up from germline, CDR1 is SGHRS and CDR2 is YFSETQ. CDR3 length: 13 residues. The CDR3: CASSLIAFGEQYF. CDR3 bases: TGCGCCAGCAGCTTGATTGCGTTCGGCGAGCAGTACTTC.

The rearrangement joins TRBV12-3 or TRBV12-4 to TRBJ2-6; 8 bases are a match to TRBD1. The CDR3 consists of 18 residues. V shed 6 bases, J shed 1 base, and the junction held 11 bases outside the gene matches. As DNA, the CDR3 is TGTGCCAGCAGCCGTACAGGGGGGAGTGTATCTGGGGCCAACGTCCTGACTTTC. Its protein product is CASSRTGGSVSGANVLTF.

This clonotype was recorded once. The chain couples TRBV18 to TRBJ2-1; D is unresolved. Germline lookup yields CDR1 KGHSH and CDR2 LQKENI. The CDR3 totals 15 residues. V lost 0 bases and J 5 bases, leaving 11 bases between the germline ends. CDR3 residues: CASSPPSLVNNEQFF. The CDR3 nucleotides are TGTGCCAGCTCACCACCAAGCCTAGTAAACAATGAGCAGTTCTTC.

The chain joins TRBV28 to TRBJ2-5, with D maybe TRBD1 (6 bases). The CDR3 consists of 13 residues. The V gene's germline CDR1 is MDHEN and CDR2 SYDVKM. The ends were cut back, 1 base at V and 10 bases at J, with 13 bases in the middle. The CDR3 nucleotides are TGTGCCAGCAGTTTATACACAGGGAGCGTCCAGTACTTC. Its protein is CASSLYTGSVQYF.

The chain couples TRBV28 to TRBJ2-5; no clear D. V dropped 4 bases and J dropped 5 bases, with 14 bases sitting between them. The CDR3 is made up of 14 amino acids. Germline lookup yields CDR1 MDHEN and CDR2 SYDVKM. The DNA for the CDR3 is TGTGCCAGCAGTTCTCGTAGGCCCCAGGAGACCCAGTACTTC. It codes for CASSSRRPQETQYF. The entire variable domain, with the rest obtained from reference TRBV28 and TRBJ2-5, is as follows: DVKVTQSSRYLVKRTGEKVFLECVQDMDHENMFWYRQDPGLGLRLIYFSYDVKMKEKGDIPEGYSVSREKKERFSLILESASTNQTSMYLCASSSRRPQETQYFGPGTRLLVL.

The J gene is TRBJ1-5, the V gene TRBV20-1; 7 nucleotides agree with TRBD1. The CDR3 loop spans 15 amino acids. Trimming removed 5 bases from V and 4 bases from J; junction bases left unmatched: 11. Germline lookup yields CDR1 DFQATT and CDR2 SNEGSKA (reference sequence). This CDR3 is CSAATSGGWNQPQHF. The CDR3 DNA reads TGCAGTGCTGCAACCTCAGGGGGTTGGAATCAGCCCCAGCATTTT.

The CDR3, as DNA: TGTGCCAGCAGCTCGACGGTCTCACGACAGGGGTTCTCGGCGAACTCTGGGGCCAACGTCCTGACTTTC. It specifies CASSSTVSRQGFSANSGANVLTF. The V call is TRBV12-3 or TRBV12-4, the J call TRBJ2-6; 8 bases are shared with TRBD1. V lost 6 bases, J lost 0 bases, and 25 bases stayed unmatched. The length of the CDR3 is 23 residues.

This chain links TRBV6-1 with TRBJ1-5, with D possibly being TRBD1 (6 bases). In germline, CDR1 is MNHNS, CDR2 SASEGT. This CDR3 is 16 amino acids long. V lost 5 bases and J 5 bases, leaving 19 bases between the germline ends. CDR3 residues: CASSTSNRAGDQPQHF. For the CDR3, the DNA is TGTGCCAGCAGTACCTCTAACAGGGCTGGGGATCAGCCCCAGCATTTT.

The rearrangement links TRBV27 to TRBJ1-2; D is unresolved. Per the germline V gene, CDR1 is MNHEY and CDR2 is SMNVEV (reference sequence). V shed 6 bases and J shed 7 bases, with 12 bases lying between them. The CDR3 runs to 12 residues. The CDR3 loop is CASRSVGAGYTF. The CDR3 nucleotides read TGTGCCAGCAGGTCAGTGGGCGCTGGCTACACCTTC.